This passage covers 9 T cell receptor beta chains from one sample sequenced in a study of T-cell reconstitution after alpha-beta-depleted transplantation in children. Preparation of the TCRbeta library was carried out with unique molecular identifiers. TCRdb used MiXCR to reprocess the PCR reads, holding one entry per CDR3 protein. The sample has 550,000 to 800,000 distinct CDR3 sequences, about 12% seen once; the top ten hold around 0.79%. Sequenced material: PBMCs, taken before TCRalphabeta/CD19-depleted stem cell transplant. The origin of the receptors is a girl aged 2 to 10 with congenital amegakaryocytic thrombocytopenia, due to receive a stem cell transplant.

CDR3 in amino acids: CASTSGQPIALSNQPQHF. The CDR3 DNA sequence: TGTGCCAGCACCTCCGGGCAGCCTATCGCACTTAGCAATCAGCCCCAGCATTTT. The rearrangement joins TRBV28 to TRBJ1-5; D not certain. CDR1 and CDR2 (germline): MDHEN, SYDVKM. This CDR3 is 18 amino acids long. V was shortened by 7 bases and J by 0 bases, with 22 bases between the two germline ends.

This clonotype was seen many times. This sequence joins TRBV20-1 and TRBJ2-7; TRBD1 is a possible D gene (5 bases). Germline V CDR1 and CDR2: DFQATT, SNEGSKA (reference sequence). The CDR3 consists of 13 residues. V lost 5 bases and J lost 4, with 15 bases in between. CDR3: CSASSGAEYEQYF. In DNA, the CDR3 is TGCAGTGCTTCTAGTGGGGCCGAATACGAGCAGTACTTC.

This clonotype has a handful of counts. The chain uses TRBV20-1 and TRBJ1-2, with TRBD1 matching over 7 bases. There are 14 residues in the CDR3. CDR1 is DFQATT and CDR2 is SNEGSKA in the germline V gene (reference sequence). The J segment lost 3 bases and the V segment lost 6 bases, leaving 10 bases of the junction unmatched. The CDR3 loop is CSAEQGIRDYGYTF. The CDR3 DNA reads as TGCAGTGCAGAACAGGGGATTAGGGACTATGGCTACACCTTC.

This clonotype was found many times. CDR3 loop: CSVEGTAGNTIYF. Written as DNA, the CDR3 is TGCAGCGTTGAAGGGACGGCGGGAAACACCATATATTTT. J is TRBJ1-3 and V is TRBV29-1; D remains unclear. CDR3 size: 13 residues. V lost 1 base and J 4 bases, leaving 8 bases between the germline ends. From germline, CDR1 is SQVTM and CDR2 ANQGSEA. The complete variable domain, with remaining parts taken from reference TRBV29-1 and TRBJ1-3, reads SAVISQKPSRDICQRGTSLTIQCQVDSQVTMMFWYRQQPGQSLTLIATANQGSEATYESGFVIDKFPISRPNLTFSTLTVSNMSPEDSSIYLCSVEGTAGNTIYFGEGSWLTVV.

In its sample, this clonotype was seen many times. CDR3 in amino acids: CSVFPASADTQYF. The CDR3 nucleotides read TGCAGCGTTTTCCCAGCTAGCGCAGATACGCAGTATTTT. The chain recombines TRBV29-1 with TRBJ2-3; perhaps TRBD2 as D (6 bases). The V and J ends lost 5 bases and 4 bases respectively, with 13 bases between them. The CDR3 contains 13 residues. Germline V CDR1 and CDR2: SQVTM, ANQGSEA.

In this sample, this clonotype turned up many times. This rearrangement joins TRBV10-3 to TRBJ1-6; maybe TRBD1 (5 bases). Germline loops: CDR1 ENHRY, CDR2 SYGVKD. The CDR3 covers 13 residues. V was pared by 8 bases and J by 5 bases, with 10 bases between. CDR3 sequence: CAIAGHHNSPLHF. CDR3 bases: TGTGCCATCGCCGGACACCATAATTCACCCCTCCACTTT.

This clonotype was recorded at least ten times. The chain employs TRBV5-1 and TRBJ1-1; D gene uncertain. The V gene lost 1 base and the J gene lost 0 bases, with 4 bases spanning the gap. The CDR3 length is 13 residues. Looked up from germline, CDR1 is SGHRS and CDR2 is YFSETQ. CDR3 DNA sequence: TGCGCCAGCAGCTTGAGATTGAACACTGAAGCTTTCTTT. Protein sequence: CASSLRLNTEAFF.

This clonotype has at least ten counts. The V and J genes are TRBV20-1 and TRBJ2-1, with a weak D call TRBD2 (6 bases). V lost 3 bases, J lost 0 bases, and 18 bases lay in between. The CDR3 covers 17 residues. Germline V CDR1 and CDR2: DFQATT, SNEGSKA (reference sequence). CDR3 loop: CSARVFTSSSSYNEQFF. Here the CDR3 DNA reads TGCAGTGCTAGGGTATTCACTAGCTCGAGCTCCTACAATGAGCAGTTCTTC.

This clonotype was observed a few times. The rearrangement uses TRBV7-9 and TRBJ2-7; D unclear. V lost 1 base and J 7 bases, leaving 14 bases between the germline ends. Germline assignment: CDR1 SEHNR and CDR2 FQNEAQ (reference sequence). This CDR3 comprises 14 residues. The CDR3 loop is CASSLEGGIREQYF. In DNA form, the CDR3 reads TGTGCCAGCAGCTTAGAGGGCGGCATTAGGGAGCAGTACTTC.